This T cell receptor (beta chain) was observed in a study of CD8+ T cells in alopecia areata. Study results and limitations: Tofacitinib produced a significant decrease in scalp clonality and in expanded CD8+ clones among the top 100. A great number of expanded lesional clones endured in scalp and blood during tofacitinib.

Treatment reported: oral pan-JAK inhibitor, 5-10 mg twice daily. Once RNA had been extracted, it was reverse transcribed into cDNA to act as the sequencing template. Measured with immunoSEQ multiplex PCR; TCRdb has only the in-frame clones, and not every one. The profile shows 95,000 to 100,000 clones, just under 60% of them singletons. A note on this clone: Its target is not known.

The TCR originated in a human donor with alopecia areata. The material sequenced was CD8+ T cells sorted from blood, taken between weeks 55 and 65, from a patient treated with tofacitinib.

CDR3 in DNA: TGTGCCAGCAGCCCCGGTGAGGACAGGGGGCTTTACTATGGCTACACCTTC. This encodes CASSPGEDRGLYYGYTF. The gene calls are TRBV4-2 and TRBJ1-2; 11 bases are shared with TRBD1. CDR3 length: 17 residues. Germline V gene sequence: CDR1 LGHNA, CDR2 YNFKEQ. With V trimmed by 4 bases and J by 3 bases, 10 bases remained unmatched.